What follows describes a single TCR beta chain. No antigen is known for it. The sample is drawn from a study of T cell responses to AZD1222 COVID-19 vaccine. Points from the study as a whole: The sample set comprised mostly white British donors with more females, and clonal diversity was possibly underestimated. Regions left unmutated in variants are reportedly the target of nearly half of spike-specific TCRs. Without day 14 samples, only post-peak T cell repertoires were studied. Only 5 or 6 individuals given AZD1222 were seropositive at baseline.

V lost 3 bases, J lost 4 bases, and 3 bases stayed unmatched. Germline CDR1 reads SGHAT; CDR2 reads FQDESV (reference sequence). The CDR3 consists of 14 residues. Profiled with immunoSEQ multiplex PCR; TCRdb holds only in-frame clones, not every one. Of about 150,000 clones in the sample, around nine tenths were seen once. The source of this sequence is an adult in good health. The chain couples TRBV11-1 to TRBJ2-1; 7 nucleotides align to TRBD1. The sample in question was peripheral blood, obtained on day 0 of AZD1222 vaccination. The CDR3 DNA reads as TGTGCCAGCAGCTTGGGGGACAGATACAATGAGCAGTTCTTC. Its protein is CASSLGDRYNEQFF.